This TCR beta chain was sequenced for a study of T cell repertoires in cytomegalovirus infection. Study-wide context: Recently identified HLA-C-restricted and well-studied HLA-B-restricted CMV epitopes were used. From public TCR beta signatures came an indication of both CMV infection and matching HLA type. Study-wide results and caveats: CMV-specific TCR beta clonotypes restricted by HLA-C were the ones dominating the ex vivo response. The cumulative frequency of public TCR beta families identified carriers of CMV plus the relevant HLA.

A word on this clonotype: As yet, its antigen is unknown.

In TCRdb, the reads were re-called with MiXCR into one record per CDR3 protein. The data hold about 740,000 distinct CDR3 sequences, with around 31% observed a single time. Sequencing was performed on cultured PBMCs, taken from culture after CMV antigen stimulation. This clonotype was sampled from a human donor in good health (CMV status not recorded). Some clones in this sample may be carry-over from other donors' samples.

CDR3 in DNA: TGTGCCAGCAGCCCCCTTCCGCTAGCGGGAGGGCCTAATGAGCAGTTCTTC. This encodes CASSPLPLAGGPNEQFF. This sequence joins TRBV5-4 and TRBJ2-1; TRBD2 agrees at 12 bases. CDR3 length equals 17 residues. Per the germline V gene, CDR1 is SGHNT and CDR2 is YYREEE (reference sequence). V lost 4 bases and J lost 7; bases outside the gene matches: 12.